This T cell receptor beta chain was recorded in a study of shared clonotypes between healthy human individuals. Sequenced by immunoSEQ multiplex PCR; TCRdb stores in-frame clones only, minus some. The sample has about 2.4 million clones, roughly 93% seen once. The length of the CDR3 is 15 residues. V gave up 1 base and J gave up 1 base, with 10 bases separating them. Germline values: CDR1 MNHNS, CDR2 SASEGT. The specimen sequenced was naive CD4+ T cells from PBMCs. The subset is: CD45RA+ positively selected. The chain has TRBV6-1 and TRBJ1-1, with D possibly being TRBD1 (5 bases). This clonotype was obtained from a man between 18 and 29 years old in good health. Some clones in this sample may be carry-over from other donors' samples. The CDR3 sequence is CASSEGQWGNTEAFF. The CDR3 coding sequence is TGTGCCAGCAGTGAAGGACAGTGGGGGAACACTGAAGCTTTCTTT.